This paragraph covers one T cell receptor beta chain sequence. Its antigen has not been determined. No much larger clone is present one base from it, and per-base qualities are unavailable. The data belong to a study of OX40 agonist ivuxolimab in advanced cancers. At the level of the whole study: Ivuxolimab, which targeted the costimulatory receptor OX40 (CD134), was an agonistic, fully human IgG2 monoclonal antibody. Of the roughly 51 patients in dose escalation, about 20 had hepatocellular carcinoma, about 15 had melanoma, 9 had renal cell carcinoma and 9 had head and neck cancer. In the dose-escalation cohort, approximately 82% of patients were male, and the mean age was approximately 60 years, with a range of about 20 to 90. The paper reports the monotherapy dose-escalation portion (N = 52 patients) of the phase I ivuxolimab trial. Intravenous ivuxolimab was administered to patients every 2 weeks at six dose levels: 0.01, 0.1, 0.3, 1.5, 3 and 10 mg/kg. The point of sequencing TCRbeta in the periphery was to test whether ivuxolimab changed TCR sequence diversity and drove clonal T-cell expansion. Patients were allowed to have had prior anti-PD-1, anti-PD-L1 or anti-CTLA-4 therapy, and approximately 40% of the dose-escalation patients had previously received checkpoint inhibitors. Partial responses occurred in three dose-escalation patients: two with cutaneous melanoma and one with hepatocellular carcinoma. Study-wide conclusions, independent of this receptor: In the 0.1-3.0 mg/kg groups, partial responders were among the patients with the lowest normalized peripheral clonal expansion, particularly in CD8+ T cells. The antigen specificity of the clonally expanded peripheral T cells was not determined. Low levels of normalized T-cell clonal expansion were also seen in some patients who did not respond. At doses from 0.1 to 3.0 mg/kg, clonal expansion was seen in both CD4+ and CD8+ blood T cells between baseline and week 6. On average, CD8+ T cells showed more expanded clones than CD4+ T cells after ivuxolimab.

The trial excluded patients who had a history of autoimmune disease or were on systemic immunosuppression. Peripheral blood for TCR sequencing was collected from all dose cohorts at baseline, on cycle 4 day 1, and on cycle 7 day 1. Samples came from an open-label, multicenter, first-in-human phase I dose-escalation trial of ivuxolimab. The trial enrolled adults with locally advanced or metastatic head and neck squamous cell, hepatocellular, melanoma or renal cell carcinoma. Before TCR sequencing, CD4+ T cells and CD8+ T cells from peripheral blood were sorted into separate populations. The CDR3 contains 15 residues, cysteine and phenylalanine counted. Only CDR3 DNA remains: 45 bases, in frame from the first base. Reading the germline V gene gives CDR1 MDHEN and CDR2 SYDVKM. Clipping removes 5 bases from V and 2 bases from J, with 8 as the unmatched junction base count. Genomic DNA was extracted from sorted cells for sequencing of the TCRbeta CDR3 region. The immunoSEQ Assay was used to sequence the TCRbeta CDR3 regions. This immuneACCESS table, as held by TCRdb, lists in-frame sequences with V and J called but not all clones. Of the missing ones, under half trace to an unresolved V gene in checked studies; the others have no known cause. Within this sample are 55,000 to 80,000 clones, with 80% to 90% of them counted one time only. Approximately 2.8% of the sample is taken by the ten largest.

The specimen was CD4+ or CD8+ T cells sorted from blood, collected in a trial of the OX40 agonist ivuxolimab. Rearrangement joined TRBV28 to TRBJ1-1; 7 bases in between match TRBD1. The receptor was derived from an adult with an advanced solid tumor such as melanoma, head and neck, liver or kidney cancer. At the DNA level, the sequence is TGTGCCAGCAGTCCGGCCGGGACAGACAACACTGAAGCTTTCTTT. Translated, this is CASSPAGTDNTEAFF. The variable domain in full, with residues beyond the CDR3 obtained from the reference TRBV28 and TRBJ1-1 genes, is DVKVTQSSRYLVKRTGEKVFLECVQDMDHENMFWYRQDPGLGLRLIYFSYDVKMKEKGDIPEGYSVSREKKERFSLILESASTNQTSMYLCASSPAGTDNTEAFFGQGTRLTVV.